What follows is one T cell receptor (beta chain) and its context. Its specificity is not known. The data were obtained in a study of OX40 agonist ivuxolimab in advanced cancers. Study-wide context: Patients' therapy was ivuxolimab, an antibody that acts as an agonist of OX40 (CD134). General study points: Among the lowest peripheral clonal expansion occurred in 0.1-3.0 mg/kg partial responders. The authors also found low normalized T-cell clonal expansion in some nonresponders.

Drawing of blood for sampling happened at baseline, at cycle 4 day 1, and at cycle 7 day 1. TCRdb's copy holds only in-frame clones and misses some; the assay was immunoSEQ multiplex PCR. Here the sample spans some 81,000 clones, around 86% being singletons. From germline, CDR1 is SGHRS and CDR2 YFSETQ. The CDR3 is 15 amino acids. V lost 3 bases, J lost 4 bases, and 3 bases stayed unmatched. This rearrangement joins TRBV5-1 to TRBJ2-1; 11 positions match TRBD2. This TCR derives from an adult with an advanced solid tumor such as melanoma, head and neck, liver or kidney cancer. The sequences come from CD4+ or CD8+ T cells sorted from blood, collected in a trial of the OX40 agonist ivuxolimab. The CDR3 sequence: CASSSGLAEYNEQFF. CDR3 bases: TGCGCCAGCAGCTCGGGACTAGCGGAATACAATGAGCAGTTCTTC.